This entry lists 24 T cell receptor beta chains sequenced from one sample in a study of T cell responses to AZD1222 COVID-19 vaccine. Assay used: immunoSEQ multiplex PCR; TCRdb lists only in-frame clones, some missing. The sample lists 150,000 to 160,000 clones, less than 90% occurring once. Sequenced material: peripheral blood, taken after recovery from COVID-19. These receptors were taken from an adult who had recovered from COVID-19.

The V and J genes are TRBV15 and TRBJ2-2, with a possible D match to TRBD1 (5 bases). This CDR3 spans 15 amino acids. Germline CDR1 reads LNHNV; CDR2 reads YYDKDF (reference sequence). V was pared by 0 bases and J by 4 bases, with 9 bases between. The CDR3 nucleotides read TGTGCCACCAGCAGAGATCAGGGTAGCACCGGGGAGCTGTTTTTT. Its protein product is CATSRDQGSTGELFF. Combining the CDR3 with reference TRBV15 and TRBJ2-2 gives the whole variable domain DAMVIQNPRYQVTQFGKPVTLSCSQTLNHNVMYWYQQKSSQAPKLLFHYYDKDFNNEADTPDNFQSRRPNTSFCFLDIRSPGLGDTAMYLCATSRDQGSTGELFFGEGSRLTVL.

The chain has TRBV28 and TRBJ1-2, with 10 bases identical to TRBD1. The V and J ends lost 2 bases and 6 bases, in that order; junction bases with no gene match: 6. The CDR3 covers 15 residues. The germline V gene has CDR1 MDHEN and CDR2 SYDVKM. CDR3 loop: CASSLGGQGWNGYTF. CDR3 DNA sequence: TGTGCCAGCAGTTTAGGGGGACAGGGGTGGAATGGCTACACCTTC.

The V call is TRBV7-8, the J call TRBJ2-7, with 9 bases lining up with TRBD2. The CDR3 is made up of 21 amino acids. CDR1 and CDR2 from the germline V gene are SGHVS and FQNEAQ. V lost 4 bases and J lost 3; bases outside the gene matches: 25. The CDR3: CASSSPGLIAGALRRSYEQYF. In DNA, the CDR3 is TGTGCCAGCAGCTCCCCGGGGTTGATAGCGGGGGCGTTACGTAGAAGCTACGAGCAGTACTTC.

The gene calls are TRBV27 and TRBJ2-1; 11 bases map to TRBD2. The CDR3 has 18 amino acids. The ends lost 2 bases at V and 2 bases at J; junction bases unmatched: 8. Per the germline V gene, CDR1 is MNHEY and CDR2 is SMNVEV (reference sequence). This CDR3 reads CASSLDTGTSGTYNEQFF. As DNA, the CDR3 is TGTGCCAGCAGTTTAGACACCGGGACTAGCGGTACCTACAATGAGCAGTTCTTC.

This clone was seen a single time. This chain joins TRBV28 and TRBJ1-5; tentative D call: TRBD1 (6 bases). Germline CDR1 is MDHEN and CDR2 is SYDVKM. V lost 2 bases and J 1 base, leaving 15 bases between the germline ends. CDR3 length: 17 amino acids. CDR3 amino acids: CASSLRWGQGSNQPQHF. The CDR3 nucleotides read TGTGCCAGCAGTTTAAGGTGGGGGCAGGGGAGCAATCAGCCCCAGCATTTT.

The chain has TRBV20-1 and TRBJ2-5; D uncertain. This CDR3 spans 11 amino acids. The V and J ends lost 5 bases and 4 bases respectively, with 8 bases between them. Germline V gene sequence: CDR1 DFQATT, CDR2 SNEGSKA (reference sequence). CDR3 protein: CSALVGETQYF. CDR3 in DNA: TGCAGTGCTTTAGTGGGAGAGACCCAGTACTTC.

This clone was recorded once. The chain couples TRBV7-2 to TRBJ2-1; 7 bases map to TRBD2. The CDR3 totals 15 residues. Germline CDR1 is SGHTA and CDR2 is FQGNSA. The V gene end was trimmed by 5 bases and the J gene end by 5 bases; junction bases not matched to a gene: 9. CDR3 region: CASSTRTRTHNEQFF. CDR3 DNA sequence: TGTGCCAGCAGCACCCGGACTAGAACCCACAATGAGCAGTTCTTC.

This chain uses TRBV6-2 or TRBV6-3 with TRBJ1-2; D not certain. The CDR3 has 17 amino acids. V shed 0 bases and J shed 0 bases, with 14 bases lying between them. Germline CDR1 MNHEY, CDR2 SVGEGT. The CDR3 sequence: CASSYSIKLGPNYGYTF. CDR3 bases: TGTGCCAGCAGTTACTCGATTAAGCTTGGACCTAACTATGGCTACACCTTC.

The chain couples TRBV10-3 to TRBJ2-7, with D perhaps TRBD1 (6 bases). Germline CDR1 reads ENHRY; CDR2 reads SYGVKD. CDR3 length: 16 residues. V gave up 0 bases and J gave up 3 bases, with 15 bases separating them. CDR3 DNA sequence: TGTGCCATCAGTGAGTCTTCCGGACAGACAATCTACGAGCAGTACTTC. Translation: CAISESSGQTIYEQYF.

The J gene is TRBJ2-5, the V gene TRBV11-1, with D possibly called TRBD1 or TRBD2 (7 bases each). The ends were cut back, 3 bases at V and 1 base at J, with 15 bases in the middle. The CDR3 contains 16 residues. The V gene's germline CDR1 is SGHAT and CDR2 FQDESV (reference sequence). This CDR3 reads CASSFPQGGPQETQYF. The CDR3 nucleotides are TGTGCCAGCAGCTTTCCCCAGGGGGGGCCCCAAGAGACCCAGTACTTC.

The chain carries TRBV10-1 and TRBJ2-1; 13 positions match TRBD2. Trimming took 5 bases from V and 9 from J; bases not matched to a gene: 13. The CDR3 has 17 amino acids. The germline V gene encodes CDR1 WNHNN and CDR2 SYGVQD (reference sequence). CDR3: CASSNTSGRAYFREQFF. The CDR3 DNA follows: TGCGCCAGCAGTAACACTAGCGGGAGGGCCTATTTTCGTGAGCAGTTCTTC.

The rearrangement joins TRBV19 to TRBJ1-4, with 7 bases that match TRBD1. V trimming: 6 bases; J trimming: 7 bases; junction bases outside the gene matches: 2. Germline CDR1 LNHDA, CDR2 SQIVND (reference sequence). The CDR3 has 12 residues. The CDR3 DNA reads as TGTGCCAGTAGGCCAGGGGGTGAAAAACTGTTTTTT. It is translated as CASRPGGEKLFF.

This chain joins TRBV4-3 and TRBJ1-1, with a weak D call TRBD1 (6 bases). Germline V CDR1 and CDR2: LGHNA, YSLEER. This CDR3 is 13 amino acids long. The ends were cut back, 4 bases at V and 8 bases at J, with 14 bases in the middle. This chain's CDR3 is CASSPTRGREAFF. In DNA, the CDR3 is TGCGCCAGCAGCCCCACCAGGGGCAGGGAAGCTTTCTTT.

This chain connects TRBV6-4 to TRBJ1-4; maybe TRBD1 (5 bases). Trimming removed 3 bases at V and 3 bases at J, with 11 bases between. The CDR3 is made up of 15 amino acids. Germline V lookup: CDR1 MRHNA, CDR2 SNTAGT. The CDR3 bases are TGTGCCAGCAGTGAAGGGGCAGGGTCTAATGAAAAACTGTTTTTT. Translating gives CASSEGAGSNEKLFF.

This chain joins TRBV5-4 and TRBJ2-3, with D possibly called TRBD1 or TRBD2 (5 bases each). The V end was cut by 4 bases, the J end by 2 bases, with 11 bases between. The CDR3 is made up of 14 amino acids. Germline V CDR1 and CDR2: SGHNT, YYREEE (reference sequence). The CDR3 loop reads CASSRDRYTDTQYF. CDR3 coding DNA: TGTGCCAGCAGCAGGGACCGCTACACAGATACGCAGTATTTT.

V gene TRBV5-1 combines with J gene TRBJ2-7; weak D call: TRBD1 (5 bases). Germline-derived CDR1 and CDR2 are SGHRS and YFSETQ. The CDR3 extends over 17 amino acids. V lost 4 bases and J lost 0, with 20 bases in between. The CDR3 DNA reads as TGCGCCAGCAGCCCCTCGACAGCTCTCATGTTCTCCTACGAGCAGTACTTC. Amino acids: CASSPSTALMFSYEQYF.

The rearrangement joins TRBV4-3 to TRBJ2-1; tentative D call: TRBD2 (6 bases). The CDR3 has 17 residues. The germline V and J ends were trimmed by 4 bases and 2 bases, with 18 bases remaining between them. Germline V gene sequence: CDR1 LGHNA, CDR2 YSLEER. CDR3 sequence: CASSLIRLVAAYNEQFF. The CDR3 DNA follows: TGCGCCAGCAGCCTGATACGACTAGTAGCGGCCTACAATGAGCAGTTCTTC.

The CDR3: CATPGGGGTGELFF. Written as DNA, the CDR3 is TGTGCCACCCCGGGGGGCGGAGGGACCGGGGAGCTGTTTTTT. The rearrangement joins TRBV28 to TRBJ2-2; weak D call: TRBD2 (7 bases). V lost 10 bases and J 5 bases, leaving 17 bases between the germline ends. The CDR3 length is 14 residues. Germline V gene lookup returns CDR1 MDHEN and CDR2 SYDVKM.

The chain has TRBV7-2 and TRBJ2-1, with 8 positions matching TRBD2. Germline assignment: CDR1 SGHTA and CDR2 FQGNSA. Germline trimming cut 4 bases from V and 6 bases from J; bases unmatched to any gene: 5. This CDR3 has 14 residues. CDR3 sequence: CASSSSGGPNEQFF. CDR3 sequence (DNA): TGTGCCAGCAGCTCCTCGGGGGGGCCCAATGAGCAGTTCTTC.

The chain is built from TRBV29-1 and TRBJ2-3, with D perhaps assigned TRBD1 or TRBD2 (5 bases each). The CDR3 length is 15 residues. V was shortened by 0 bases and J by 0 bases, with 10 bases between the two germline ends. CDR1 SQVTM and CDR2 ANQGSEA come from the germline V gene. The CDR3 spells CSVEDEGRSTDTQYF. CDR3 in DNA: TGCAGCGTTGAAGATGAGGGACGGAGCACAGATACGCAGTATTTT.

The chain is built from TRBV6-1 and TRBJ2-5; D call uncertain. This CDR3 region has 14 residues. Per germline, CDR1 MNHNS and CDR2 SASEGT. V lost 2 bases and J 5 bases, leaving 12 bases between the germline ends. The CDR3 loop reads CASSELPLGETQYF. In DNA form, the CDR3 reads TGTGCCAGCAGTGAATTACCTTTGGGGGAGACCCAGTACTTC.

The chain couples TRBV5-1 to TRBJ2-6, with a possible D match to TRBD2 (6 bases). Germline V gene sequence: CDR1 SGHRS, CDR2 YFSETQ. CDR3 size: 15 residues. V was shortened by 0 bases and J by 2 bases, with 6 bases between the two germline ends. This CDR3 reads CASSLAGAGANVLTF. For the CDR3, the DNA is TGCGCCAGCAGCTTGGCGGGAGCTGGGGCCAACGTCCTGACTTTC.

The J gene is TRBJ2-4, the V gene TRBV2; no definite D call. Germline V gene sequence: CDR1 SNHLY, CDR2 FYNNEI. The V end was cut by 1 base, the J end by 3 bases, with 10 bases between. This CDR3 is 15 amino acids long. CDR3 DNA sequence: TGTGCCAGCAGTGAAGGCAGAAATGGCAAAAACATTCAGTACTTC. This sequence encodes CASSEGRNGKNIQYF.

The chain carries TRBV9 and TRBJ1-1; D perhaps matches TRBD1 (6 bases). In germline, CDR1 is SGDLS, CDR2 YYNGEE. This CDR3 contains 16 residues. The V end was cut by 4 bases, the J end by 3 bases, with 19 bases between. In DNA, the CDR3 is TGTGCCAGCAGCCCCAGCCGTGGGCGACAGGACACTGAAGCTTTCTTT. Translating it yields CASSPSRGRQDTEAFF. The variable domain in full, with the rest retrieved from reference TRBV9 and TRBJ1-1, is DSGVTQTPKHLITATGQRVTLRCSPRSGDLSVYWYQQSLDQGLQFLIQYYNGEERAKGNILERFSAQQFPDLHSELNLSSLELGDSALYFCASSPSRGRQDTEAFFGQGTRLTVV.